This TCR beta chain derives from a study of shared clonotypes between healthy human individuals. About the study: Donors had three CD4 naive, three CD4 memory, two CD8 naive and one CD8 memory plate apiece.

A note on this clone: Its antigen is still unknown.

Notes on the study in general: It was observed that about 5% of naive CD4 clonotypes were shared across a handful of donors. Relative to clonotypes present in all four donors, those not shared had lower generation probabilities.

There are 15 residues in the CDR3. CDR1 is WSHSY and CDR2 is SAAADI in the germline V gene. V shed 6 bases, J shed 4 bases, and the junction held 6 bases outside the gene matches. Replicate sorted-subset PCRs were loaded with 150 to 250 ng DNA, tens of thousands of T cell genomes. Profiling relied on immunoSEQ multiplex PCR, and the TCRdb table lists in-frame clones only, not all of them. The table includes about 1.5 million clones, about 98% detected once. What was sequenced was naive CD4+ T cells sorted from blood. Subset of the sample: CD45RA+ positively selected. This sequence joins TRBV10-2 and TRBJ2-7; 13 bases are shared with TRBD2. The sequence was obtained from a man aged 25-45 years in good health. Here the CDR3 reads CASSAGTSGTYEQYF. CDR3 coding DNA: TGCGCCAGCAGCGCCGGGACTAGCGGGACATACGAGCAGTACTTC.